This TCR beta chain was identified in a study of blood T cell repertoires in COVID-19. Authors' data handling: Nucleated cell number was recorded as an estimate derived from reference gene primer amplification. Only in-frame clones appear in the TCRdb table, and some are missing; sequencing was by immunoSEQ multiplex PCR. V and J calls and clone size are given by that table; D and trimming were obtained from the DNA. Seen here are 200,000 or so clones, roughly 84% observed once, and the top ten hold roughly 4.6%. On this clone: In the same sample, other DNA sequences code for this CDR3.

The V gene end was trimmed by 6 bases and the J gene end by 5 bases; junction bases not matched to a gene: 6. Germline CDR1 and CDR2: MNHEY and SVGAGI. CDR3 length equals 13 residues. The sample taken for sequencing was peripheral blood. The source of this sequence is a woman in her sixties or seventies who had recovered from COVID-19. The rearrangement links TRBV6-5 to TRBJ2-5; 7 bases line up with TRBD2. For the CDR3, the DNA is TGTGCCAGCAGCCGCGGACTAGGGGAGACCCAGTACTTC. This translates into CASSRGLGETQYF.